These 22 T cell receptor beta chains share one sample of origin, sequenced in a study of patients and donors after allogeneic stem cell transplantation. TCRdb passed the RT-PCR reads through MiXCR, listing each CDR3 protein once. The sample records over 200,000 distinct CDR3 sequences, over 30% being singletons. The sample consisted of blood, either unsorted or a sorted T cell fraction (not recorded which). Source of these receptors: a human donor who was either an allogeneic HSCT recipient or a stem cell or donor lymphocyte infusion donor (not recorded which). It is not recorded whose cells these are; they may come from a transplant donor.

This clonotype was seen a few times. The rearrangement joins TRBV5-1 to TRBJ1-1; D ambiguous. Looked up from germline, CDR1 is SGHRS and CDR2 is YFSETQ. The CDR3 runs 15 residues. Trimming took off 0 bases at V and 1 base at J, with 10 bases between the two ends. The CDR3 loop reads CASSLGTLWNTEAFF. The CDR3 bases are TGCGCCAGCAGCTTGGGGACCTTATGGAACACTGAAGCTTTCTTT. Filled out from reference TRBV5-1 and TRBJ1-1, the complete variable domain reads KAGVTQTPRYLIKTRGQQVTLSCSPISGHRSVSWYQQTPGQGLQFLFEYFSETQRNKGNFPGRFSGRQFSNSRSEMNVSTLELGDSALYLCASSLGTLWNTEAFFGQGTRLTVV.

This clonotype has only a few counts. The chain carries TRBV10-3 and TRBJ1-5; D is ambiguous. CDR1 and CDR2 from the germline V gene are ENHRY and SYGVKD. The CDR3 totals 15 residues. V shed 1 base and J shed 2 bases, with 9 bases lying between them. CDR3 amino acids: CAISEYQAGNQPQHF. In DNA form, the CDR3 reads TGTGCCATCAGTGAGTACCAGGCTGGCAATCAGCCCCAGCATTTT.

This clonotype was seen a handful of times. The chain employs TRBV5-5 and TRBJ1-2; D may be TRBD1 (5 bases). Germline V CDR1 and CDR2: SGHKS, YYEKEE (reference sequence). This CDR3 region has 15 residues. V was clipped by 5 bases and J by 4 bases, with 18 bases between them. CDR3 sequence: CASRVTGSASYGYTF. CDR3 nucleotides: TGTGCCAGCAGGGTAACAGGCTCGGCGAGCTATGGCTACACCTTC. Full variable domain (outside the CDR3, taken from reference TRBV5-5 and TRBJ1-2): DAGVTQSPTHLIKTRGQQVTLRCSPISGHKSVSWYQQVLGQGPQFIFQYYEKEERGRGNFPDRFSARQFPNYSSELNVNALLLGDSALYLCASRVTGSASYGYTFGSGTRLTVV.

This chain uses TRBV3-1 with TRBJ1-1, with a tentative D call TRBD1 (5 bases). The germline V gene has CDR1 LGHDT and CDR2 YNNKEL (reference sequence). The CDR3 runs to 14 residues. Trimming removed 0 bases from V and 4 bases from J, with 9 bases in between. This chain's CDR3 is CASSQEARGTEAFF. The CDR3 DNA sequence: TGTGCCAGCAGCCAAGAGGCAAGGGGCACTGAAGCTTTCTTT. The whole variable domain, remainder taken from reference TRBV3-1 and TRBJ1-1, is DTAVSQTPKYLVTQMGNDKSIKCEQNLGHDTMYWYKQDSKKFLKIMFSYNNKELIINETVPNRFSPKSPDKAHLNLHINSLELGDSAVYFCASSQEARGTEAFFGQGTRLTVV.

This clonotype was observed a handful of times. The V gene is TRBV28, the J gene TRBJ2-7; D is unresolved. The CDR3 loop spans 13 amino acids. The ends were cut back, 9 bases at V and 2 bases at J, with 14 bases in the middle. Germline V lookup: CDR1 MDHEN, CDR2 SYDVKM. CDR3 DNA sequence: TGTGCCAGTAAATCAGAGTCCCCCTACGAGCAGTACTTC. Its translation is CASKSESPYEQYF.

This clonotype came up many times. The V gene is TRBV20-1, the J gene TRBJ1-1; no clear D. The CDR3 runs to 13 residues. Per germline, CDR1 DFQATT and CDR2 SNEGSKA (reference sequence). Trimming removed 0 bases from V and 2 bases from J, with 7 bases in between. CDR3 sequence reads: CSARDPRNTEAFF. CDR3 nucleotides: TGCAGTGCTAGAGATCCGAGAAACACTGAAGCTTTCTTT.

CDR3 bases: TGTGCCATTGGGGACAGGGCCTACAATGAGCAGTTCTTC. The encoded protein is CAIGDRAYNEQFF. The chain is built from TRBV10-3 and TRBJ2-1; 9 bases map to TRBD1. Germline trimming cut 9 bases from V and 2 bases from J; bases unmatched to any gene: 2. The germline CDR1 and CDR2 sequences are ENHRY and SYGVKD. This CDR3 spans 13 amino acids.

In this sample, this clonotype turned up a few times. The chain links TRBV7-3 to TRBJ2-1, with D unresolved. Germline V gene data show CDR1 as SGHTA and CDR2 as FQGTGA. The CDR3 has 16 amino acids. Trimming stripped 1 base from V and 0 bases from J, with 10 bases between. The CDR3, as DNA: TGTGCCAGCAGCTTAAACGCCCCTAGCTCCTACAATGAGCAGTTCTTC. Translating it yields CASSLNAPSSYNEQFF.

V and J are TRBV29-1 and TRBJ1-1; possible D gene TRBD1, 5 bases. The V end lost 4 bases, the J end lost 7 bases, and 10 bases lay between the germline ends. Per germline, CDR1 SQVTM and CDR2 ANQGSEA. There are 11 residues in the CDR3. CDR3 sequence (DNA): TGCAGCGTTGGCAGGGCTTTTGAAGCTTTCTTT. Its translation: CSVGRAFEAFF.

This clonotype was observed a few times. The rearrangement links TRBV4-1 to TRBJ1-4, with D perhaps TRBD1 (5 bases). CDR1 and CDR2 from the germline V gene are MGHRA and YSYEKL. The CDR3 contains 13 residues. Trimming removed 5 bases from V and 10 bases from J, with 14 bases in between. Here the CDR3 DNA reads TGCGCCAGCAGCGAGACGGGACGGCTAAAACTGTTTTTT. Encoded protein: CASSETGRLKLFF.

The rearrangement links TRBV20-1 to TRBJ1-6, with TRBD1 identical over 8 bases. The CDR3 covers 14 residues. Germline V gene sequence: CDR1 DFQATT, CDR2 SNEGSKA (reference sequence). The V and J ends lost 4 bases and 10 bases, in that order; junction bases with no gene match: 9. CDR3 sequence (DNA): TGCAGTGCTAACGGGGACAGGCAGGGGTCACCCCTCCACTTT. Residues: CSANGDRQGSPLHF.

This chain's CDR3 is CASSPRTSDQQFF. The DNA of the CDR3 is TGTGCCAGCTCACCACGGACTAGCGATCAGCAGTTCTTC. V and J are TRBV18 and TRBJ2-1, with 9 bases matching TRBD2. The V gene's germline CDR1 is KGHSH and CDR2 LQKENI. V lost 1 base to trimming and J lost 11 bases; unmatched junction nucleotides: 3. CDR3 length equals 13 residues.

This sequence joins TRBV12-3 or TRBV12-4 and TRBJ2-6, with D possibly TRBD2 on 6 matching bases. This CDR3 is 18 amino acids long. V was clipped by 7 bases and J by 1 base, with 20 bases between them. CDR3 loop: CASTLLGGLISGANVLTF. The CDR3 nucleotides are TGTGCCAGCACCCTTTTGGGGGGTCTGATATCTGGGGCCAACGTCCTGACTTTC.

CDR3 in amino acids: CASSSAHRQGHNEQFF. CDR3 nucleotide sequence: TGTGCCAGCAGTTCAGCACATAGACAGGGTCATAATGAGCAGTTCTTC. The chain employs TRBV28 and TRBJ2-1; TRBD1 aligns across 7 bases. Germline assignment: CDR1 MDHEN and CDR2 SYDVKM. The CDR3 contains 16 residues. After removal of 4 bases from V and 7 bases from J, the junction contained 13 bases not matched to a gene.

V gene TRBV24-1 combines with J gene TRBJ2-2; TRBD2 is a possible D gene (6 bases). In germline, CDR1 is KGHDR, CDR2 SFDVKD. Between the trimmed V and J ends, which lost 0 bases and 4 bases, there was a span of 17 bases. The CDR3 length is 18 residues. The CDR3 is CATSDLGRGVGSTGELFF. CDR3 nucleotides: TGTGCCACCAGTGATTTGGGGCGCGGGGTAGGGAGCACCGGGGAGCTGTTTTTT.

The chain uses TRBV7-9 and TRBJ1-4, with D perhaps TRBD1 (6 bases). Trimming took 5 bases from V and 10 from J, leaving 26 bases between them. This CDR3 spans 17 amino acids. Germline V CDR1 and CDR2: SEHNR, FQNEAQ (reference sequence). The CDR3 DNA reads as TGTGCCAGCAGCAACCCCTATGGTGACAGGAGAAGAAGAAAACTGTTTTTT. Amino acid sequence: CASSNPYGDRRRRKLFF.

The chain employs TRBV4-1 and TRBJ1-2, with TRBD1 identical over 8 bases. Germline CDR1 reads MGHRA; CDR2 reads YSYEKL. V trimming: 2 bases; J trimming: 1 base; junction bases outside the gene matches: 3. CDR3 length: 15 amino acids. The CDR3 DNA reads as TGCGCCAGCAGCCAACGGGACAGGATTAACTATGGCTACACCTTC. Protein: CASSQRDRINYGYTF.

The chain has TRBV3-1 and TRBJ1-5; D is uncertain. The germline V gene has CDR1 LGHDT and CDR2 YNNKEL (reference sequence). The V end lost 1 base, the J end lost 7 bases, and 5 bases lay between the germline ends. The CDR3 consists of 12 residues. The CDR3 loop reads CASSQGRQPQHF. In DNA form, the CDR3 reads TGTGCCAGCAGCCAAGGACGACAGCCCCAGCATTTT.

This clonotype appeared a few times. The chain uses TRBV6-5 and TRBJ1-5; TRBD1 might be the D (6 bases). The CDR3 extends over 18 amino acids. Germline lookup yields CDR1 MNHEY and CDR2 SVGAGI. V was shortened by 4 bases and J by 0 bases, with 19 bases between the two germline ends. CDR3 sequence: CASSSLRDITLSNQPQHF. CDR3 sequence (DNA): TGTGCCAGCAGTTCGCTAAGGGACATCACACTTAGCAATCAGCCCCAGCATTTT.

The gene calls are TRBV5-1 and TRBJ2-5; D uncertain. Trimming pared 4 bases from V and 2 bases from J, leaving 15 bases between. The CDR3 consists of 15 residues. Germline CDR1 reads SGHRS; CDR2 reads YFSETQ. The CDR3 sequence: CASSNKALFQETQYF. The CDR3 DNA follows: TGCGCCAGCAGCAATAAAGCCTTGTTTCAAGAGACCCAGTACTTC.

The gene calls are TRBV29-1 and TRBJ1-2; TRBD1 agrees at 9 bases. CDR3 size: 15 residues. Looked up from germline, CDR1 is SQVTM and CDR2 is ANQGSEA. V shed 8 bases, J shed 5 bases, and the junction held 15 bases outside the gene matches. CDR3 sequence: CSILVGDREEYGYTF. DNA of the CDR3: TGCAGCATATTGGTAGGGGACAGGGAGGAGTATGGCTACACCTTC. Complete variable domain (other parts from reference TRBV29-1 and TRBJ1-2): SAVISQKPSRDICQRGTSLTIQCQVDSQVTMMFWYRQQPGQSLTLIATANQGSEATYESGFVIDKFPISRPNLTFSTLTVSNMSPEDSSIYLCSILVGDREEYGYTFGSGTRLTVV.

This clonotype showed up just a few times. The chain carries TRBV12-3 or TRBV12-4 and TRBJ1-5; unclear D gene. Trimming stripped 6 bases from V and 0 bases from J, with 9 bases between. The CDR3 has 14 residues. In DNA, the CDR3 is TGTGCCAGCAGGCCGAGGGATAGCAATCAGCCCCAGCATTTT. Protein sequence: CASRPRDSNQPQHF.